This T cell receptor (beta chain) appears in the sequencing data of a study of blood T cell repertoires in COVID-19. Libraries were prepared by immunoSEQ multiplex PCR; TCRdb keeps only in-frame clonotypes and omits some of them. The sample has about 300,000 clones, roughly 87% seen once. From germline, CDR1 is LGHDT and CDR2 YNNKEL (reference sequence). V lost 4 bases and J 4 bases, leaving 13 bases between the germline ends. The CDR3 has 14 amino acids. The chain couples TRBV3-1 (or the pseudogene TRBV3-2) to TRBJ1-1; D is unclear. This TCR was sampled from a human donor in a cohort sampled during active COVID-19. The sample was peripheral blood. CDR3 nucleotide sequence: TGTGCCAGCAGCCCACATTCGGGTAGCACTGAAGCTTTCTTT. It yields the protein CASSPHSGSTEAFF.